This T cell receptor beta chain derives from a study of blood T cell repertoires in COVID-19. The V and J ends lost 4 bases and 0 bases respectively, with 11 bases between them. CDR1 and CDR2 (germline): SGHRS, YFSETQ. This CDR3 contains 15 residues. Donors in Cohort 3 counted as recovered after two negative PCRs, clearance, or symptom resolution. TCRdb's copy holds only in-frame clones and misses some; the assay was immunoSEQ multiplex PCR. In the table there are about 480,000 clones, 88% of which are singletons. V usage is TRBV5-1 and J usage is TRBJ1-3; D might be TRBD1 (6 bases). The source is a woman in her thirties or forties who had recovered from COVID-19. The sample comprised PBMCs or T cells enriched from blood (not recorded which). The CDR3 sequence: CASSAQGSSGNTIYF. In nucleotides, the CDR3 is TGCGCCAGCAGCGCACAGGGAAGCTCTGGAAACACCATATATTTT.